These 18 T cell receptor beta chains came from one sample sequenced in a study of shared T cell receptors in the human thymus. Profiling relied on immunoSEQ multiplex PCR, and the TCRdb table lists in-frame clones only, not all of them. Of almost 550,000 clones in the sample, 75% to 85% were seen once. A further study also used this sample, focusing on human thymus T cells.

The sequenced sample was thymocytes. These receptors were obtained from a boy in the first two years of life with a congenital heart defect.

The chain couples TRBV14 to TRBJ1-2; 10 bases map to TRBD1. CDR1 is SGHDN and CDR2 is FVKESK in the germline V gene. The length of the CDR3 is 14 residues. The junction had 7 bases not matched to a gene; V was cut back by 4 bases and J by 8 bases. The CDR3 region is CASSPDRGSYGYTF. In nucleotides, the CDR3 is TGTGCCAGCAGCCCGGACAGGGGGAGCTACGGCTACACCTTC.

The V call is TRBV6-5, the J call TRBJ2-7; 7 nucleotides align to TRBD1. Germline CDR1 reads MNHEY; CDR2 reads SVGAGI. V was clipped by 6 bases and J by 3 bases; unmatched bases: 8. The CDR3 has 14 amino acids. CDR3 in DNA: TGTGCCAGCAGGATTACGGGACAGCTCTACGAGCAGTACTTC. Its protein product is CASRITGQLYEQYF.

The chain is built from TRBV6-5 and TRBJ1-1; 10 nucleotides agree with TRBD1. The junction had 5 bases not matched to a gene; V was cut back by 5 bases and J by 2 bases. Germline CDR1 and CDR2: MNHEY and SVGAGI. This CDR3 spans 15 amino acids. The CDR3: CASSADRGCNTEAFF. Here the CDR3 DNA reads TGTGCCAGCAGTGCGGACAGGGGGTGTAACACTGAAGCTTTCTTT.

V gene TRBV29-1 combines with J gene TRBJ1-5; D gene uncertain. The CDR3 covers 15 residues. CDR1 is SQVTM and CDR2 is ANQGSEA in the germline V gene. The germline V and J ends were trimmed by 6 bases and 0 bases, with 15 bases remaining between them. The DNA of the CDR3 is TGCAGCGTCCGCATGAGGCTCAATAGCAATCAGCCCCAGCATTTT. This encodes CSVRMRLNSNQPQHF.

The chain joins TRBV11-2 to TRBJ2-7; TRBD2 aligns across 15 bases. V dropped 4 bases and J dropped 1; count of bases not matched to a gene: 5. The germline gives CDR1 SGHAT, CDR2 FQNNGV. This CDR3 is built from 17 residues. CDR3 amino acids: CASSSGTSGRRSYEQYF. CDR3 nucleotides: TGTGCCAGCAGCTCTGGGACTAGCGGGAGGCGGTCCTACGAGCAGTACTTC.

The V gene is TRBV29-1, the J gene TRBJ2-7; the match to TRBD1 covers 8 bases. The CDR3 totals 14 residues. The ends lost 2 bases at V and 5 bases at J; junction bases unmatched: 8. Germline loops: CDR1 SQVTM, CDR2 ANQGSEA. The CDR3 sequence is CSVELAGGIDEQYF. CDR3 nucleotides: TGCAGCGTTGAACTGGCAGGGGGCATCGACGAGCAGTACTTC.

The chain has TRBV11-3 and TRBJ2-3, with 9 bases that match TRBD2. The germline gives CDR1 SGHNT, CDR2 YENEEA. V dropped 0 bases and J dropped 1; count of bases not matched to a gene: 8. CDR3 size: 18 residues. As DNA, the CDR3 is TGTGCCAGCAGCTTAGATGGGCGCGGGAGGGCCCGCACAGATACGCAGTATTTT. Translating it yields CASSLDGRGRARTDTQYF.

V usage is TRBV6-5 and J usage is TRBJ2-7; 8 positions agree with TRBD1. The CDR3 runs to 13 residues. After removal of 6 bases from V and 3 bases from J, the junction contained 4 bases not matched to a gene. Germline-derived CDR1 and CDR2 are MNHEY and SVGAGI. CDR3 sequence reads: CASSPDRGYEQYF. DNA of the CDR3: TGTGCCAGCAGCCCCGACAGGGGCTACGAGCAGTACTTC.

The chain recombines TRBV2 with TRBJ1-5; TRBD1 matches at 8 bases. Germline lookup yields CDR1 SNHLY and CDR2 FYNNEI. V lost 4 bases, J lost 11 bases, and 4 bases stayed unmatched. This CDR3 is built from 12 residues. CDR3 nucleotides: TGTGCCAGCAGTGGGACAGGGAGGGCCCAGCATTTT. It codes for CASSGTGRAQHF.

Comment on this clone: Different DNA sequences within this sample yield the same CDR3. The chain has TRBV5-5 and TRBJ1-5, with TRBD1 identical over 9 bases. Germline V gene data show CDR1 as SGHKS and CDR2 as YYEKEE (reference sequence). The V gene end was trimmed by 0 bases and the J gene end by 2 bases; junction bases not matched to a gene: 0. The CDR3 has 15 residues. The CDR3 reads CASSLGQGGNQPQHF. The CDR3 region has the DNA TGTGCCAGCAGCTTGGGACAGGGGGGCAATCAGCCCCAGCATTTT.

V gene TRBV6-1 combines with J gene TRBJ1-1, with D perhaps matching TRBD1 (5 bases). CDR1 MNHNS and CDR2 SASEGT come from the germline V gene. V gave up 5 bases and J gave up 1 base, with 14 bases separating them. This CDR3 region has 15 residues. In DNA form, the CDR3 reads TGTGCCAGCAGTCTTTGGGGGGTTCGGAACACTGAAGCTTTCTTT. It yields the protein CASSLWGVRNTEAFF.

The chain combines TRBV6-5 with TRBJ2-1; the match to TRBD2 covers 14 bases. Germline CDR1 reads MNHEY; CDR2 reads SVGAGI. The CDR3 has 16 amino acids. V lost 1 base to trimming and J lost 9 bases; unmatched junction nucleotides: 5. The CDR3 region is CASSYWGLAGAVEQFF. The CDR3 DNA is TGTGCCAGCAGTTACTGGGGACTAGCGGGAGCTGTTGAGCAGTTCTTC.

This clone was seen only a few times. The chain combines TRBV18 with TRBJ2-3; 7 nucleotides line up with TRBD2. Germline V gene sequence: CDR1 KGHSH, CDR2 LQKENI. This CDR3 comprises 16 residues. The ends lost 2 bases at V and 4 bases at J; junction bases unmatched: 9. In DNA, the CDR3 is TGTGCCAGCTCACCATCAGGACTAGACAAACCAGATACGCAGTATTTT. It codes for CASSPSGLDKPDTQYF.

The gene calls are TRBV19 and TRBJ1-5, with D possibly being TRBD1 (5 bases). The germline V gene has CDR1 LNHDA and CDR2 SQIVND (reference sequence). The ends were cut back, 3 bases at V and 6 bases at J, with 21 bases in the middle. The CDR3 runs to 17 residues. The CDR3 spells CASSIGWGGVWGQPQHF. The CDR3 nucleotides read TGTGCCAGTAGTATCGGTTGGGGGGGGGTTTGGGGTCAGCCCCAGCATTTT. The whole variable domain, filled in from reference TRBV19 and TRBJ1-5, reads DGGITQSPKYLFRKEGQNVTLSCEQNLNHDAMYWYRQDPGQGLRLIYYSQIVNDFQKGDIAEGYSVSREKKESFPLTVTSAQKNPTAFYLCASSIGWGGVWGQPQHFGDGTRLSIL.

The V gene is TRBV7-6, the J gene TRBJ2-7; possible D gene TRBD2, 6 bases. This CDR3 contains 16 residues. Trimming shortened V by 5 bases and J by 2 bases, and 19 bases separated the two germline ends. In germline, CDR1 is SGHVS, CDR2 FNYEAQ. In nucleotides, the CDR3 is TGTGCCAGCAGCCAGGACTGCCCGGGGGTCCCCTACGAGCAGTACTTC. It specifies CASSQDCPGVPYEQYF.

V gene TRBV27 combines with J gene TRBJ2-7; TRBD1 matches at 8 bases. The ends lost 4 bases at V and 2 bases at J; junction bases unmatched: 7. The CDR3 has 15 amino acids. Germline V lookup: CDR1 MNHEY, CDR2 SMNVEV (reference sequence). The CDR3 nucleotides are TGTGCCAGCAGTTCGCGGGACAGGTCACCCTACGAGCAGTACTTC. It encodes CASSSRDRSPYEQYF.

The rearrangement uses TRBV4-3 and TRBJ2-7, with TRBD2 identical over 8 bases. The CDR3 contains 16 residues. V was clipped by 2 bases and J by 5 bases; unmatched bases: 11. Germline CDR1 LGHNA, CDR2 YSLEER. The CDR3 DNA reads as TGCGCCAGCAGCCAAAGAGCGGGACTAGGATTGCACGAGCAGTACTTC. Protein: CASSQRAGLGLHEQYF.

The V call is TRBV12-5, the J call TRBJ2-5; D is possibly TRBD1 (6 bases). The germline V and J ends were trimmed by 2 bases and 13 bases, with 14 bases remaining between them. The CDR3 has 12 amino acids. Germline V CDR1 and CDR2: LGHNT, FRNRAP. DNA of the CDR3: TGTGCTAGTGGTTTGCCTAGACAGGCGCCGTACTTC. Residues: CASGLPRQAPYF. Full variable domain (outside the CDR3, taken from reference TRBV12-5 and TRBJ2-5): DARVTQTPRHKVTEMGQEVTMRCQPILGHNTVFWYRQTMMQGLELLAYFRNRAPLDDSGMPKDRFSAEMPDATLATLKIQPSEPRDSAVYFCASGLPRQAPYFGPGTRLLVL.